This T cell receptor (beta chain) came from a study of blood T cell repertoires in COVID-19. Study at large: Samples of COVID-19 (acute and convalescent) were obtained from the United States, Italy and Spain. The cDNA or gDNA used as material had been derived from T cells, B-cell-depleted T cells, or PBMCs.

In the original processing: From reference gene primer amplification, estimates of nucleated cell counts were derived. Here immunoSEQ multiplex PCR was the method, and the copy in TCRdb shows in-frame clones only, minus some. D and trimming come from the DNA, and the V and J calls and clone size come from that table. Altogether more than 200,000 clones are present, 86% being singletons, with the ten largest covering under 14%. Germline V CDR1 and CDR2: WNHNN, SYGVQD (reference sequence). The V end was cut by 3 bases, the J end by 2 bases, with 7 bases between. The CDR3 spans 13 residues. Seattle cases were enrolled at active infection and followed longitudinally.

This rearrangement joins TRBV10-1 to TRBJ1-2; no firm D call. This TCR was recovered from a man aged 45-60 years with COVID-19, enrolled during active disease. The sequenced material came from peripheral blood. This CDR3 is CASSENTNYGYTF. CDR3 bases: TGCGCCAGCAGTGAAAACACAAACTATGGCTACACCTTC.